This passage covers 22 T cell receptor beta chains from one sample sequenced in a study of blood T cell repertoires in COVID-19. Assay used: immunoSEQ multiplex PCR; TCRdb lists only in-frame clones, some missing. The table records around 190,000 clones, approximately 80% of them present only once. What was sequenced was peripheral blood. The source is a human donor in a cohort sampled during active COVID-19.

This CDR3 reads CASRITGVVKTQYF. The CDR3 DNA reads TGTGCCAGCAGGATTACAGGGGTGGTTAAGACCCAGTACTTC. The rearrangement links TRBV28 to TRBJ2-5, with 7 bases identical to TRBD1. J was trimmed by 6 bases and V by 6 bases; bases with no gene match: 10. From germline, CDR1 is MDHEN and CDR2 SYDVKM. This CDR3 spans 14 amino acids.

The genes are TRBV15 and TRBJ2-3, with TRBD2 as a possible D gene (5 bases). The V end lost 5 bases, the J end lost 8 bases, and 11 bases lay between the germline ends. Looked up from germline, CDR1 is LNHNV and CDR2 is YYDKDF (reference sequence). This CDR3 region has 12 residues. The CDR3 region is CATSPRVGTQYF. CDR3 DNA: TGTGCCACCAGCCCGAGGGTGGGTACGCAGTATTTT. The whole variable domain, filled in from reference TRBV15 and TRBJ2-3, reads DAMVIQNPRYQVTQFGKPVTLSCSQTLNHNVMYWYQQKSSQAPKLLFHYYDKDFNNEADTPDNFQSRRPNTSFCFLDIRSPGLGDTAMYLCATSPRVGTQYFGPGTRLTVL.

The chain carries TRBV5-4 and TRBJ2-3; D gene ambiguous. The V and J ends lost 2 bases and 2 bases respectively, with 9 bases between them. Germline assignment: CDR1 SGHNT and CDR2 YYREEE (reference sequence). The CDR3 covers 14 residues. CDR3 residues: CASSFSRNTDTQYF. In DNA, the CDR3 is TGTGCCAGCAGCTTCTCCAGGAACACAGATACGCAGTATTTT.

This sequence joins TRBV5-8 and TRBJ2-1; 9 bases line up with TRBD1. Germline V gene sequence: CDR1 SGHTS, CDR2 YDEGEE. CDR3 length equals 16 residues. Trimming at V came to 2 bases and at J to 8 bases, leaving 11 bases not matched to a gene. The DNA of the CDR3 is TGTGCCAGCAGCTTTCTTACCGGGACAGGGTTAGATGAGCAGTTCTTC. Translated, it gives CASSFLTGTGLDEQFF.

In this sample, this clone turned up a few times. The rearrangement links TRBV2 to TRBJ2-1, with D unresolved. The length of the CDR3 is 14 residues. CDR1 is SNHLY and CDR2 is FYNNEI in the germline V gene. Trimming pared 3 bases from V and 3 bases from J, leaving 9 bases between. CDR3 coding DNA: TGTGCCAGCAGTGAGCTTGGCGGCTACAATGAGCAGTTCTTC. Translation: CASSELGGYNEQFF.

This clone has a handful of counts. The chain's CDR3 is CASSSDRAYNEKLFF. Written as DNA, the CDR3 is TGTGCCAGCAGCTCCGACAGGGCCTATAATGAAAAACTGTTTTTT. The V gene is TRBV5-6, the J gene TRBJ1-4; TRBD1 aligns across 7 bases. The V segment lost 3 bases and the J segment 4 bases; nucleotides outside the gene matches: 6. This CDR3 region has 15 residues. CDR1 is SGHDT, CDR2 YYEEEE, per germline. The whole variable domain, remainder taken from reference TRBV5-6 and TRBJ1-4, is DAGVTQSPTHLIKTRGQQVTLRCSPKSGHDTVSWYQQALGQGPQFIFQYYEEEERQRGNFPDRFSGHQFPNYSSELNVNALLLGDSALYLCASSSDRAYNEKLFFGSGTQLSVL.

The CDR3 DNA reads as TGCGCCAGCAGCAAAGGGGACAGGGGGCCCTACGAGCAGTACTTC. Translation: CASSKGDRGPYEQYF. The chain links TRBV5-1 to TRBJ2-7; 12 nucleotides agree with TRBD1. V dropped 4 bases and J dropped 2; count of bases not matched to a gene: 4. The CDR3 consists of 15 residues. CDR1 is SGHRS, CDR2 YFSETQ, per germline.

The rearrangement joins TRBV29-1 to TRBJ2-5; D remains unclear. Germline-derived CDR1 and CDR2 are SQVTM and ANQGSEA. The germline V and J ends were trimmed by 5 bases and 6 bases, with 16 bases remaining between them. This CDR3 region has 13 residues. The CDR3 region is CSVFATSLKTQYF. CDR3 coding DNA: TGCAGCGTTTTCGCGACATCTCTTAAGACCCAGTACTTC.

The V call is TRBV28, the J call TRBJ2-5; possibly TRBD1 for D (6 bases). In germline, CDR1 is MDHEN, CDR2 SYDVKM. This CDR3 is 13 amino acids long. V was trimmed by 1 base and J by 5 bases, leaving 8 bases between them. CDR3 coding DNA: TGTGCCAGCAGTTTATCAGGGGTGGAGACCCAGTACTTC. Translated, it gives CASSLSGVETQYF.

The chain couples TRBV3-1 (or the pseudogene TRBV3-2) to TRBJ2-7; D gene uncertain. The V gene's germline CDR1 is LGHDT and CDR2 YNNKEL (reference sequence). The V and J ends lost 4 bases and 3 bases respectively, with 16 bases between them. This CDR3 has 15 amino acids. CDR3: CASSPAGSLNYEQYF. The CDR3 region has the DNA TGTGCCAGCAGCCCTGCAGGCAGCTTGAACTACGAGCAGTACTTC.

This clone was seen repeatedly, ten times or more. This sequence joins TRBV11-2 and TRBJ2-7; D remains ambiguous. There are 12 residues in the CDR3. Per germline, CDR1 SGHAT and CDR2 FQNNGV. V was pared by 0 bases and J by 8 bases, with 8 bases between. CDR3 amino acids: CASSLDGWKQYF. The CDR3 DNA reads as TGTGCCAGCAGCTTAGACGGGTGGAAGCAGTACTTC.

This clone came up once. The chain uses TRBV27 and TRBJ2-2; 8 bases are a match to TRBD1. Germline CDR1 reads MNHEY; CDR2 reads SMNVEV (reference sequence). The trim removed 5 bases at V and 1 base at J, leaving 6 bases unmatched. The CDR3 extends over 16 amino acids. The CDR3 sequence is CASSGSGTGNTGELFF. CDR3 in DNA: TGTGCCAGCAGTGGCTCGGGGACAGGGAACACCGGGGAGCTGTTTTTT.

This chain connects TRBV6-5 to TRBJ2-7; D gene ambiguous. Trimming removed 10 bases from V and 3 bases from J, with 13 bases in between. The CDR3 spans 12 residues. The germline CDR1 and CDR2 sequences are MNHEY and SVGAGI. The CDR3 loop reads CATREPDYEQYF. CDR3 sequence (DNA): TGTGCCACACGCGAGCCCGACTACGAGCAGTACTTC.

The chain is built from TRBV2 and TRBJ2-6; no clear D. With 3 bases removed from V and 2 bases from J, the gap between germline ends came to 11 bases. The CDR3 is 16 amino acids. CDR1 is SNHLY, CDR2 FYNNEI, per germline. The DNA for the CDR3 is TGTGCCAGCAGTGAGACTGCAAATCCTGGGGCCAACGTCCTGACTTTC. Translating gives CASSETANPGANVLTF.

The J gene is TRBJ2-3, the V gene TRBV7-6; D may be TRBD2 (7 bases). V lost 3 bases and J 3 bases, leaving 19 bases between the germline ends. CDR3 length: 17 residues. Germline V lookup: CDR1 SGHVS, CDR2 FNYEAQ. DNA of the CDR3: TGTGCCAGCAGCTTCTCACGTTTCGGGGGGCAGACAGATACGCAGTATTTT. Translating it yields CASSFSRFGGQTDTQYF. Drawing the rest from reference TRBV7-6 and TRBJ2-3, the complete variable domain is GAGVSQSPRYKVTKRGQDVALRCDPISGHVSLYWYRQALGQGPEFLTYFNYEAQQDKSGLPNDRFSAERPEGSISTLTIQRTEQRDSAMYRCASSFSRFGGQTDTQYFGPGTRLTVL.

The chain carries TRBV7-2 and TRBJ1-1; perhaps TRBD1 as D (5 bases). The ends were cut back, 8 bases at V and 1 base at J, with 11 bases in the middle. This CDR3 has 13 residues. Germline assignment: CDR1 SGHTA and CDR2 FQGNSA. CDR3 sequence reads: CASHKQENTEAFF. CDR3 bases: TGTGCCAGCCACAAACAGGAGAACACTGAAGCTTTCTTT.

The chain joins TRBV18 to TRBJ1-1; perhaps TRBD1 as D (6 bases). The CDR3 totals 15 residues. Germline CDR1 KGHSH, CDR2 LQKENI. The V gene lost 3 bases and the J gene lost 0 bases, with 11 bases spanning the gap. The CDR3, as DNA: TGTGCCAGCTCACCTGCAGGACAGATGAACACTGAAGCTTTCTTT. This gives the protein CASSPAGQMNTEAFF.

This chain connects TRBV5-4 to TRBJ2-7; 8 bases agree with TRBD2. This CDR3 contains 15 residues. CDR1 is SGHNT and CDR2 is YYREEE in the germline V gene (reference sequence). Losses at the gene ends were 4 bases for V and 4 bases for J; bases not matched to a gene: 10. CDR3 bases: TGTGCCAGCAGCATCCTACTAGCGGTACCTTACGAGCAGTACTTC. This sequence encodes CASSILLAVPYEQYF. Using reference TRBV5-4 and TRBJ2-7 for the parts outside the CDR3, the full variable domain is ETGVTQSPTHLIKTRGQQVTLRCSSQSGHNTVSWYQQALGQGPQFIFQYYREEENGRGNFPPRFSGLQFPNYSSELNVNALELDDSALYLCASSILLAVPYEQYFGPGTRLTVT.

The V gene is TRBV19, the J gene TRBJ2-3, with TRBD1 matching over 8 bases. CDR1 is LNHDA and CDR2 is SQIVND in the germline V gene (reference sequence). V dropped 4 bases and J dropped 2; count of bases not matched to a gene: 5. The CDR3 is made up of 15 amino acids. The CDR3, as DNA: TGTGCCAGTAGTAAATGGACAGGGCTCACAGATACGCAGTATTTT. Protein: CASSKWTGLTDTQYF. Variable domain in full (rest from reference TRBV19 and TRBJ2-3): DGGITQSPKYLFRKEGQNVTLSCEQNLNHDAMYWYRQDPGQGLRLIYYSQIVNDFQKGDIAEGYSVSREKKESFPLTVTSAQKNPTAFYLCASSKWTGLTDTQYFGPGTRLTVL.

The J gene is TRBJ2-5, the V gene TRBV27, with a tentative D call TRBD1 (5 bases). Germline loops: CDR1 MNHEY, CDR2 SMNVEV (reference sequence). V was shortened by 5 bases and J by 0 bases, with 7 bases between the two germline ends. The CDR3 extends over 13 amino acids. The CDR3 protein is CASSRQYQETQYF. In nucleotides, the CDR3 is TGTGCCAGCAGTCGACAGTACCAAGAGACCCAGTACTTC.

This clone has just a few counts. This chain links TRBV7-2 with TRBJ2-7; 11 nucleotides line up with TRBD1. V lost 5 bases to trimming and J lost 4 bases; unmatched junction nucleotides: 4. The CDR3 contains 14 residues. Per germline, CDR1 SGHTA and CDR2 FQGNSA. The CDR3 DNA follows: TGTGCCAGCAGCCTCCGGGACAGGGGGTACGAGCAGTACTTC. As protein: CASSLRDRGYEQYF.

The CDR3 spells CASSYWTGGTEAFF. The DNA for the CDR3 is TGTGCCAGCAGTTACTGGACAGGGGGCACTGAAGCTTTCTTT. The chain couples TRBV6-6 to TRBJ1-1, with 10 bases identical to TRBD1. In germline, CDR1 is MNHNY, CDR2 SVGAGI (reference sequence). V gave up 1 base and J gave up 4 bases; unmatched junction bases: 0. CDR3 size: 14 residues.